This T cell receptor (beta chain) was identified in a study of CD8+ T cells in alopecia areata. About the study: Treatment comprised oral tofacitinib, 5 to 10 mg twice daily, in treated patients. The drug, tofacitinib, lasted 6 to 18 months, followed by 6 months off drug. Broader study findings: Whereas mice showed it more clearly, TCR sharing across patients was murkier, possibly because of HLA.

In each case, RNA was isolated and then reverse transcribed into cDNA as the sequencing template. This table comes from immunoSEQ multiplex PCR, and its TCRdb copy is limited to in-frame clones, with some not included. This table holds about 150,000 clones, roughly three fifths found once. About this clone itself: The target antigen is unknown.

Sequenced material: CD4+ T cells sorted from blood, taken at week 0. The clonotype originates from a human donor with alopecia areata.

The CDR3 loop reads CATSRERLGTGSSGANVLTF. The CDR3 DNA reads TGTGCCACCAGCAGAGAGAGGTTGGGGACGGGGTCCTCTGGGGCCAACGTCCTGACTTTC. This chain joins TRBV15 and TRBJ2-6, with D perhaps matching TRBD1 or TRBD2 (5 bases each). The CDR3 is made up of 20 amino acids. CDR1 is LNHNV and CDR2 is YYDKDF in the germline V gene (reference sequence). The V end lost 0 bases, the J end lost 0 bases, and 18 bases lay between the germline ends.